This T cell receptor (beta chain) emerged from a study of shared clonotypes between healthy human individuals. Overall study context: Researchers drew samples from two women and three men aged 18 to 49.

Sorted-subset replicate PCRs used about 200 ng of genomic DNA. This amount corresponded to some 30,000 T cell genomes. Only in-frame clones appear in the TCRdb table, and some are missing; sequencing was by immunoSEQ multiplex PCR. Of under 850,000 clones in the sample, approximately 92% were seen once. As defined, naive CD8 cells were CD45RO-negative and positively selected for CCR7, with terminally differentiated effector memory CD45RA+ cells excluded. Every contributor of samples was a Caucasian grown-up residing in Nashville, Tennessee. As regards this clone: Its specificity is not known.

In germline, CDR1 is SNHLY, CDR2 FYNNEI. J gave up 1 base and V 3 bases, and 3 bases lay outside the gene matches. This CDR3 spans 15 amino acids. Broader study findings: Sharing of clonotypes among donors was expected to vary with sequencing depth.

The chain uses TRBV2 and TRBJ2-5; 9 nucleotides match TRBD2. The sequence was obtained from a man aged 25 to 45 in good health. The sample taken for sequencing was naive CD8+ T cells sorted from blood. This CDR3 is CASSDFSGGQETQYF. CDR3 in DNA: TGTGCCAGCAGTGATTTTAGCGGGGGCCAAGAGACCCAGTACTTC.